The subject of this entry is one T cell receptor (beta chain). Its antigen is currently unknown. Germline CDR1 reads SGHRS; CDR2 reads YFSETQ. This CDR3 has 13 residues. Trimming took off 2 bases at V and 9 bases at J, with 12 bases between the two ends. Produced via immunoSEQ multiplex PCR; TCRdb's table is partial and in-frame only. The repertoire holds around 9,000 clones, with about 80% as singletons. The entry originates in a study of STAT5B mutations in CD4+ large granular lymphocyte leukemia. On the study more broadly: CD8+ depletion followed by anti-CD4 microbead selection was applied to cryopreserved cells.

Points from the study as a whole: Without HLA matching, higher CD4+ than CD8+ T-LGLL clonality could reflect small sample size. Top patient clones used TRBV06 genes more often: 8/27 versus 2/35 in controls.

The sequence was collected from a man in his sixties with CD4+ T-cell large granular lymphocyte leukemia. This chain joins TRBV5-1 and TRBJ2-1; D remains ambiguous. Sequenced input: PBMCs. The CDR3: CASSLGWEGEQFF. CDR3 nucleotide sequence: TGCGCCAGCAGCTTAGGGTGGGAAGGTGAGCAGTTCTTC.